Each of the 14 T cell receptor beta chains below was sequenced from the same sample in a study of radiation and T cells in renal cell carcinoma. Profiling relied on immunoSEQ multiplex PCR, and the TCRdb table lists in-frame clones only, not all of them. This table has 19,000 or so clones, approximately 62% appearing once. Treatment denoted: treatment-naive control, cytoreductive nephrectomy. The material was tumor tissue, obtained from a patient whose treatment was nephrectomy without radiotherapy. These receptors were collected from a man in his fifties with renal cell carcinoma.

In DNA form, the CDR3 reads TGTGCCAGCAGCTTATACAACTATGGCTACACCTTC. Translation: CASSLYNYGYTF. The chain has TRBV7-2 and TRBJ1-2; D not certain. Trimming cost V 2 bases and J 2 bases, with 3 bases left between them. This CDR3 is 12 amino acids long. In germline, CDR1 is SGHTA, CDR2 FQGNSA.

The V gene is TRBV20-1, the J gene TRBJ2-1; D perhaps matches TRBD1 (6 bases). This CDR3 has 11 amino acids. Per germline, CDR1 DFQATT and CDR2 SNEGSKA (reference sequence). Between the trimmed V and J ends, which lost 0 bases and 12 bases, there was a span of 9 bases. CDR3 residues: CSARDQGRQFF. The DNA of the CDR3 is TGCAGTGCTAGAGATCAGGGGAGGCAGTTCTTC.

The CDR3 sequence is CASSHAGRNTEAFF. Here the CDR3 DNA reads TGCGCCAGCAGCCATGCAGGACGGAACACTGAAGCTTTCTTT. The rearrangement links TRBV4-1 to TRBJ1-1, with D unresolved. From germline, CDR1 is MGHRA and CDR2 YSYEKL. Trimming pared 3 bases from V and 1 base from J, leaving 9 bases between. The CDR3 runs to 14 residues.

The chain joins TRBV6-4 to TRBJ2-3; TRBD2 agrees at 14 bases. There are 16 residues in the CDR3. V was clipped by 0 bases and J by 4 bases; unmatched bases: 0. The germline gives CDR1 MRHNA, CDR2 SNTAGT. CDR3 loop: CASSDSTSGGADTQYF. CDR3 in DNA: TGTGCCAGCAGTGACTCGACTAGCGGGGGGGCAGATACGCAGTATTTT.

The V and J genes are TRBV9 and TRBJ2-3; 11 bases match TRBD2. The CDR3 loop spans 15 amino acids. CDR1 and CDR2 (germline): SGDLS, YYNGEE. After removal of 3 bases from V and 2 bases from J, the junction contained 2 bases not matched to a gene. In nucleotides, the CDR3 is TGTGCCAGCAGCGGTAGCGGGGGGGTCACAGATACGCAGTATTTT. Its translation is CASSGSGGVTDTQYF.

The rearrangement links TRBV7-2 to TRBJ1-3; D is unresolved. Germline V lookup: CDR1 SGHTA, CDR2 FQGNSA. This CDR3 region has 17 residues. V lost 2 bases, J lost 0 bases, and 14 bases lay in between. In DNA, the CDR3 is TGTGCCAGCAGCTTAAAGGGCCAGCGTAGCTCTGGAAACACCATATATTTT. Translating it yields CASSLKGQRSSGNTIYF.

This clone was detected many times. The chain couples TRBV7-9 to TRBJ1-3; D is ambiguous. The CDR3 runs 17 residues. Germline CDR1 is SEHNR and CDR2 is FQNEAQ (reference sequence). Trimming stripped 1 base from V and 0 bases from J, with 13 bases between. The CDR3: CASSLGAGFLSGNTIYF. Here the CDR3 DNA reads TGTGCCAGCAGCTTAGGGGCCGGCTTTCTCTCTGGAAACACCATATATTTT.

This rearrangement joins TRBV7-9 to TRBJ1-4; weak D call: TRBD1 (5 bases). The CDR3 contains 13 residues. Germline-derived CDR1 and CDR2 are SEHNR and FQNEAQ (reference sequence). Trimming took off 4 bases at V and 13 bases at J, with 16 bases between the two ends. The CDR3 sequence is CASSSVQRDGLFF. DNA of the CDR3: TGTGCCAGCAGCTCCGTCCAACGGGACGGACTGTTTTTT.

The V call is TRBV19, the J call TRBJ2-7, with a possible D match to TRBD2 (6 bases). Germline CDR1 and CDR2: LNHDA and SQIVND (reference sequence). This CDR3 is built from 15 residues. V shed 6 bases and J shed 3 bases, with 18 bases lying between them. The CDR3, as DNA: TGTGCCAGTAGGCTGAGGCGGGACGGAAGCTACGAGCAGTACTTC. It specifies CASRLRRDGSYEQYF.

The chain uses TRBV9 and TRBJ2-2, with 13 bases matching TRBD2. V was clipped by 3 bases and J by 2 bases; unmatched bases: 4. Germline CDR1 is SGDLS and CDR2 is YYNGEE. The CDR3 contains 17 residues. The CDR3 sequence is CASSALGLAGNTGELFF. DNA for the CDR3: TGTGCCAGCAGCGCCCTGGGACTAGCGGGAAACACCGGGGAGCTGTTTTTT.

The V gene is TRBV29-1, the J gene TRBJ2-1; D is tentatively TRBD1 or TRBD2 (5 bases each). This CDR3 comprises 13 residues. Germline loops: CDR1 SQVTM, CDR2 ANQGSEA. V lost 7 bases and J 4 bases, leaving 14 bases between the germline ends. This CDR3 reads CSGTGTIYNEQFF. DNA for the CDR3: TGCAGCGGCACCGGGACCATTTACAATGAGCAGTTCTTC.

This chain connects TRBV7-6 to TRBJ2-7, with 10 bases lining up with TRBD1. Germline lookup yields CDR1 SGHVS and CDR2 FNYEAQ. The CDR3 has 15 residues. The trim removed 0 bases at V and 7 bases at J, leaving 6 bases unmatched. The CDR3 here is CASSLAGTGAGEQYF. The DNA of the CDR3 is TGTGCCAGCAGCTTAGCGGGGACAGGGGCCGGGGAGCAGTACTTC.

There are a few counts of this clone. This chain joins TRBV4-2 and TRBJ1-2; the D gene is possibly TRBD1 (6 bases). The V end was cut by 5 bases, the J end by 6 bases, with 10 bases between. Germline CDR1 LGHNA, CDR2 YNFKEQ. The length of the CDR3 is 12 residues. Here the CDR3 DNA reads TGTGCCAGCAGCACACAGGGAGATGGCTACACCTTC. This codes for CASSTQGDGYTF.

V usage is TRBV4-2 and J usage is TRBJ2-5; possibly TRBD1 for D (6 bases). Germline assignment: CDR1 LGHNA and CDR2 YNFKEQ. This CDR3 is 14 amino acids long. V was shortened by 0 bases and J by 4 bases, with 9 bases between the two germline ends. The CDR3 nucleotides read TGTGCCAGCAGCCAAGATCTCAGGGGAGAGACCCAGTACTTC. Its translation is CASSQDLRGETQYF.